This TCR beta chain was identified during a study of cytomegalovirus exposure and HLA in healthy donors. The repertoire was sequenced with immunoSEQ multiplex PCR; TCRdb's copy has only in-frame clones and lacks some. The data contain 200,000 or so clones, roughly 84% of them singletons. In its sample, this clone was seen a few times. Germline loops: CDR1 MNHEY, CDR2 SMNVEV (reference sequence). V trimming: 6 bases; J trimming: 5 bases; junction bases outside the gene matches: 5. The CDR3 loop spans 13 amino acids. The receptor was isolated from a woman in her 30s in good health and CMV-seropositive. The chain carries TRBV27 and TRBJ1-2, with TRBD1 matching 8 bases. The sample comprised PBMCs. The CDR3 sequence is CASSLRQGYGYTF. The CDR3, as DNA: TGTGCCAGCAGCTTAAGACAGGGGTATGGCTACACCTTC.